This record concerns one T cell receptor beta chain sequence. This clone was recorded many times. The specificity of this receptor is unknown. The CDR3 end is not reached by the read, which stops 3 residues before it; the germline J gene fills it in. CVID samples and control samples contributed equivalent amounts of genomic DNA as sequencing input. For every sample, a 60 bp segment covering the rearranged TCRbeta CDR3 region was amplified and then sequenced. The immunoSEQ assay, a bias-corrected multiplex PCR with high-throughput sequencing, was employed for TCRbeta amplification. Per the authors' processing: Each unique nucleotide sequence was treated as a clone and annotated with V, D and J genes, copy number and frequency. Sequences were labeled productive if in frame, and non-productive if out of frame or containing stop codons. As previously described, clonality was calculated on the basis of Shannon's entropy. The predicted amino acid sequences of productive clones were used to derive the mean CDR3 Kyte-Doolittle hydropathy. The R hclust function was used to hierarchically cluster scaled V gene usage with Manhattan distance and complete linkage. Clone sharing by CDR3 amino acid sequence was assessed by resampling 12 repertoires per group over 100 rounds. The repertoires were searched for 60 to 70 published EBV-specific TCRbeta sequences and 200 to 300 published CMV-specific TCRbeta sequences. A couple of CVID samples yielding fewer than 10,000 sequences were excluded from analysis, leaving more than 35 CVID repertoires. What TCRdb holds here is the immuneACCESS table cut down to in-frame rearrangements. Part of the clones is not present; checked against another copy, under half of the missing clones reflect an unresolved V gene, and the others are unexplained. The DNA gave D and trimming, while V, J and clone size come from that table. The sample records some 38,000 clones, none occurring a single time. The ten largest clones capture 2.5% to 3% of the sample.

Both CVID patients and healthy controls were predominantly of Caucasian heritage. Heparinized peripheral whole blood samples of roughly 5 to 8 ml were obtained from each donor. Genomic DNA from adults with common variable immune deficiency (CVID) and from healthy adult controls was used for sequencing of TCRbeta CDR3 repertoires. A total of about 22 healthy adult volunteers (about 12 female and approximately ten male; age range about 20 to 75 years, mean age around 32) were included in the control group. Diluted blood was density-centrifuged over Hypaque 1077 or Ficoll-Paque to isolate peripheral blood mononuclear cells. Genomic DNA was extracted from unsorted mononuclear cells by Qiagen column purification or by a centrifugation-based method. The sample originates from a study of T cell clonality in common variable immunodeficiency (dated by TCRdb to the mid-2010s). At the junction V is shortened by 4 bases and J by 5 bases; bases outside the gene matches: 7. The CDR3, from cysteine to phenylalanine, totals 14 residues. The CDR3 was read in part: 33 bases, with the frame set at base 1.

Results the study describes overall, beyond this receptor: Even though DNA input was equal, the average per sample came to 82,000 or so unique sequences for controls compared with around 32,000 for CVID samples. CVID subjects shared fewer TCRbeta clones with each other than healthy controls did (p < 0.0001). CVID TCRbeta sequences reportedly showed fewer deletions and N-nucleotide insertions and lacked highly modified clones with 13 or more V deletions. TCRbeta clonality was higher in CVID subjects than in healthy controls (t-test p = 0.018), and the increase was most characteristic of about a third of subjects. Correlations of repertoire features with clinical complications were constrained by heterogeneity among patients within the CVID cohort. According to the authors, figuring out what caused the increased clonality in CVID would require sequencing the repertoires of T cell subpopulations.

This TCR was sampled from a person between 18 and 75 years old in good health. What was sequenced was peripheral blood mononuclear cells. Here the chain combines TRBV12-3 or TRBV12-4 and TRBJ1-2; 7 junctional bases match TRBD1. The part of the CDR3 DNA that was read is TGTGCCAGCAGTTCCGACAGGGTTCGGTATGGC. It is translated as CASSSDRVRYG. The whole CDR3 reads CASSSDRVRYGYTF.